These 23 T cell receptor beta chains share one sample of origin, sequenced in a study of T cells in Graves' hyperthyroidism and ophthalmopathy. RNA transcripts gave rise to amplified TCR beta CDR3 regions. First-round RT-PCR of the TCR CDR3 relied on the HTBI primer set. TCRdb reprocessed the multiplex PCR reads with MiXCR, giving one entry per CDR3 protein. This repertoire shows hundreds of thousands of distinct CDR3 sequences, around 15% found once; its top ten account for around 61%. Source material: blood. These receptors all come from a woman between 55 and 75 years old with Graves' ophthalmopathy.

The gene calls are TRBV11-1 and TRBJ2-7; TRBD1 matches 9 bases. Unmatched junction bases numbered 11, after V lost 5 bases and J lost 0 bases. The CDR3 spans 17 residues. CDR1 is SGHAT and CDR2 is FQDESV in the germline V gene (reference sequence). The DNA for the CDR3 is TGTGCCAGCAGCCCGTTGACAGGGGGGGTTTCCTCCTACGAGCAGTACTTC. Protein product: CASSPLTGGVSSYEQYF.

This clonotype was detected ten times or more. V usage is TRBV27 and J usage is TRBJ1-4; possible D gene TRBD1, 6 bases. Deletions cut 6 bases from V and 0 bases from J, with 8 bases between. The germline CDR1 and CDR2 sequences are MNHEY and SMNVEV (reference sequence). The CDR3 runs to 14 residues. The CDR3 region is CASRRGSTNEKLFF. For the CDR3, the DNA is TGTGCCAGCAGGAGGGGGTCAACTAATGAAAAACTGTTTTTT.

The chain has TRBV11-3 and TRBJ2-2; no clear D gene. The CDR3 has 15 amino acids. V lost 1 base, J lost 4 bases, and 10 bases lay in between. Germline CDR1 reads SGHNT; CDR2 reads YENEEA. The CDR3 nucleotides read TGTGCCAGCAGCTTAGGGTCCTTTGCCACCGGGGAGCTGTTTTTT. Translated, it gives CASSLGSFATGELFF.

This clonotype was detected ten times or more. CDR3 in amino acids: CASSYSSGVTEAFF. Here the CDR3 DNA reads TGTGCCAGCAGCTACTCTTCGGGGGTGACTGAAGCTTTCTTT. The chain employs TRBV7-2 and TRBJ1-1, with TRBD1 as a possible D gene (5 bases). The germline CDR1 and CDR2 sequences are SGHTA and FQGNSA. V was clipped by 4 bases and J by 5 bases, with 14 bases between them. The CDR3 runs 14 residues.

This clonotype was recorded at least ten times. V gene TRBV7-9 combines with J gene TRBJ2-5, with 8 bases aligning to TRBD2. This CDR3 has 13 residues. The J segment lost 4 bases and the V segment lost 6 bases, leaving 4 bases of the junction unmatched. In germline, CDR1 is SEHNR, CDR2 FQNEAQ (reference sequence). The CDR3 spells CASSSRGGETQYF. CDR3 in DNA: TGTGCCAGCAGTTCCCGGGGGGGAGAGACCCAGTACTTC.

About this clonotype itself: A much more abundant neighbour one base away suggests this may be a read error. The genes are TRBV9 and TRBJ2-3; tentatively, D is TRBD2 (6 bases). Per the germline V gene, CDR1 is SGDLS and CDR2 is YYNGEE. The CDR3 spans 15 residues. Trimming stripped 3 bases from V and 0 bases from J, with 11 bases between. The CDR3, as DNA: TGTGCCAGCAGCGCCCGGGACTCAAGCACAGATACGCAGTATTTT. Translated: CASSARDSSTDTQYF. The full variable domain, rest sourced from reference TRBV9 and TRBJ2-3, is DSGVTQTPKHLITATGQRVTLRCSPRSGDLSVYWYQQSLDQGLQFLIQYYNGEERAKGNILERFSAQQFPDLHSELNLSSLELGDSALYFCASSARDSSTDTQYFGPGTRLTVL.

The table lists this clonotype with many counts. The genes are TRBV5-8 and TRBJ1-1; D is unresolved. This CDR3 has 15 amino acids. V dropped 2 bases and J dropped 2 bases, with 13 bases sitting between them. Germline-derived CDR1 and CDR2 are SGHTS and YDEGEE. The DNA of the CDR3 is TGTGCCAGCAGCTTTCTCTGGCAGAGTAACACTGAAGCTTTCTTT. It codes for CASSFLWQSNTEAFF.

There are many counts of this clonotype. The chain is built from TRBV7-8 and TRBJ2-5, with D possibly TRBD1 on 7 matching bases. Germline CDR1 reads SGHVS; CDR2 reads FQNEAQ. V shed 6 bases and J shed 5 bases, with 16 bases lying between them. The CDR3 totals 14 residues. CDR3 region: CASRTRGRMETQYF. CDR3 in DNA: TGTGCCAGCAGGACTAGGGGGCGCATGGAGACCCAGTACTTC.

This clonotype appeared many times. The chain recombines TRBV20-1 with TRBJ2-3; 15 bases line up with TRBD2. The germline V gene encodes CDR1 DFQATT and CDR2 SNEGSKA (reference sequence). The CDR3 covers 17 residues. V dropped 5 bases and J dropped 6; count of bases not matched to a gene: 12. The CDR3 sequence: CSAGGGLAGGQEDTQYF. The CDR3 bases are TGCAGTGCTGGAGGTGGACTAGCGGGAGGGCAAGAGGATACGCAGTATTTT.

V is TRBV29-1 and J is TRBJ2-2; 9 bases fit TRBD2. The CDR3 has 15 residues. V dropped 4 bases and J dropped 0; count of bases not matched to a gene: 3. The germline CDR1 and CDR2 sequences are SQVTM and ANQGSEA. The CDR3 region has the DNA TGCAGCGTTGGTGCGGGAGGGACGAACACCGGGGAGCTGTTTTTT. Residues: CSVGAGGTNTGELFF.

This clonotype occurred many times. The rearrangement links TRBV5-1 to TRBJ1-3; D unclear. The germline V gene encodes CDR1 SGHRS and CDR2 YFSETQ. The V gene lost 0 bases and the J gene lost 0 bases, with 7 bases spanning the gap. The CDR3 is made up of 15 amino acids. CDR3 coding DNA: TGCGCCAGCAGCTTGGCAGCTCTCTCTGGAAACACCATATATTTT. Its translation is CASSLAALSGNTIYF.

A few counts support this clonotype. The chain combines TRBV19 with TRBJ1-5, with 8 bases identical to TRBD1. V lost 8 bases and J lost 3; bases outside the gene matches: 12. This CDR3 has 16 amino acids. Germline values: CDR1 LNHDA, CDR2 SQIVND (reference sequence). The CDR3 here is CASRQLGQGVNQPQHF. The CDR3 DNA is TGTGCCAGTCGCCAACTTGGACAGGGCGTCAATCAGCCCCAGCATTTT.

This rearrangement joins TRBV6-5 to TRBJ2-1, with D tentatively TRBD2 (5 bases). The germline CDR1 and CDR2 sequences are MNHEY and SVGAGI. Trimming pared 6 bases from V and 4 bases from J, leaving 16 bases between. The CDR3 runs 15 residues. This chain's CDR3 is CASSPVGADYNEQFF. Here the CDR3 DNA reads TGTGCCAGCAGCCCCGTGGGAGCGGATTACAATGAGCAGTTCTTC.

This clonotype was seen only a few times. CDR3 protein: CASSPSGGANQPQHF. Here the CDR3 DNA reads TGTGCCAGCTCACCCTCAGGGGGCGCCAACCAGCCCCAGCATTTT. The V and J genes are TRBV18 and TRBJ1-5, with 8 nucleotides matching TRBD1. The CDR3 runs to 15 residues. The trim removed 3 bases at V and 7 bases at J, leaving 8 bases unmatched. Germline lookup yields CDR1 KGHSH and CDR2 LQKENI. Full variable domain (rest looked up from reference TRBV18 and TRBJ1-5): NAGVMQNPRHLVRRRGQEARLRCSPMKGHSHVYWYRQLPEEGLKFMVYLQKENIIDESGMPKERFSAEFPKEGPSILRIQQVVRGDSAAYFCASSPSGGANQPQHFGDGTRLSIL.

Details on this clonotype: This may come from a read error, since a much larger clone is one base off. V gene TRBV29-1 combines with J gene TRBJ2-5, with TRBD1 matching 7 bases. Germline values: CDR1 SQVTM, CDR2 ANQGSEA. The CDR3 consists of 14 residues. Losses at the gene ends were 1 base for V and 2 bases for J; bases not matched to a gene: 4. CDR3 nucleotides: TGCAGCGTTGAAGCTCGGACAGGACAAGAGACCCAGTACTTC. Translation: CSVEARTGQETQYF.

This clonotype was counted between two and nine times. The chain couples TRBV20-1 to TRBJ2-5, with 8 bases aligning to TRBD2. This CDR3 is built from 13 residues. Looked up from germline, CDR1 is DFQATT and CDR2 is SNEGSKA (reference sequence). J gave up 4 bases and V 2 bases, and 3 bases lay outside the gene matches. As DNA, the CDR3 is TGCAGTGCTAGAACGGGGGGGCCAGAGACCCAGTACTTC. This encodes CSARTGGPETQYF.

This clonotype has ten or more counts. This sequence joins TRBV6-5 and TRBJ1-1; TRBD1 is a possible D gene (5 bases). Germline CDR1 MNHEY, CDR2 SVGAGI. V was pared by 1 base and J by 1 base, with 10 bases between. There are 15 residues in the CDR3. CDR3 residues: CASSYLGLENTEAFF. The DNA for the CDR3 is TGTGCCAGCAGTTACTTGGGACTTGAGAACACTGAAGCTTTCTTT.

This chain uses TRBV4-2 with TRBJ1-5, with D hard to call. V was clipped by 0 bases and J by 7 bases, with 7 bases between them. The germline V gene encodes CDR1 LGHNA and CDR2 YNFKEQ. This CDR3 has 13 residues. CDR3 in amino acids: CASSQDALQPQHF. CDR3 in DNA: TGTGCCAGCAGCCAAGATGCCCTACAGCCCCAGCATTTT.

This rearrangement joins TRBV5-1 to TRBJ1-2, with a weak D call TRBD1 (5 bases). CDR1 is SGHRS and CDR2 is YFSETQ in the germline V gene. Trimming left V 4 bases short and J 8 bases short, with 12 bases between. The CDR3 contains 12 residues. In DNA form, the CDR3 reads TGCGCCAGCAGCGAGGGACTTCTCGGCTACACCTTC. This translates into CASSEGLLGYTF.

In its sample, this clonotype was seen many times. The chain employs TRBV12-3 or TRBV12-4 and TRBJ2-7; either TRBD1 or TRBD2 may supply D (5 bases each). This CDR3 comprises 13 residues. Trimming shortened V by 8 bases and J by 3 bases, and 14 bases separated the two germline ends. CDR3 nucleotides: TGTGCCAGCCTTGGGGACGGTTTCTACGAGCAGTACTTC. Protein product: CASLGDGFYEQYF.

This clonotype was recorded at least ten times. The chain is built from TRBV5-1 and TRBJ2-3; D possibly uses TRBD1 or TRBD2 (5 bases each). Trimming took 4 bases from V and 2 from J, leaving 14 bases between them. The germline gives CDR1 SGHRS, CDR2 YFSETQ. The length of the CDR3 is 15 residues. The CDR3 DNA reads as TGCGCCAGCAGCCTCCGGGACGGAAACACAGATACGCAGTATTTT. Translation: CASSLRDGNTDTQYF.

This clonotype was seen more than once but under ten times. The V gene is TRBV27, the J gene TRBJ1-5; 9 bases fit TRBD1. V lost 3 bases, J lost 5 bases, and 5 bases stayed unmatched. The CDR3 consists of 15 residues. Germline V CDR1 and CDR2: MNHEY, SMNVEV (reference sequence). The DNA of the CDR3 is TGTGCCAGCAGTTTTACAGGGGGCGTCTATCAGCCCCAGCATTTT. This translates into CASSFTGGVYQPQHF.

This clonotype was picked up many times. The chain combines TRBV20-1 with TRBJ2-1; TRBD2 agrees at 15 bases. V was pared by 6 bases and J by 4 bases, with 10 bases of the junction left unmatched. The CDR3 length is 17 residues. The germline gives CDR1 DFQATT, CDR2 SNEGSKA (reference sequence). CDR3 nucleotides: TGCAGTGCCGCCGGGACTAGCGGGGGGCCCCGGTACAATGAGCAGTTCTTC. The encoded protein is CSAAGTSGGPRYNEQFF.